A selection of T cell receptor beta chains follows, all from one sample in a study of cytomegalovirus exposure and HLA in healthy donors. TCRdb keeps only in-frame clones here, not all; method: immunoSEQ multiplex PCR. The sample consists of 100,000 to 150,000 clones, approximately 80% of them appearing once. Material for sequencing was PBMCs. The receptors come from a man aged 30 to 39 in good health and CMV-seronegative. CDR3s include the opening cysteine and the closing phenylalanine or tryptophan. D genes are given only for firm matches. For some rows the clone size is stated as once, few or many, or as a class when expanded; others skip it.

D gene	clone size	V gene	J gene	CDR3 DNA	CDR3 protein
TRBD1	-	TRBV5-1	TRBJ2-7	TGCGCCAGCAGCGGAAGGGGGCCCTACGAGCAGTACTTC	CASSGRGPYEQYF
-	once	TRBV5-4	TRBJ1-2	TGTGCCAGCAGCTTCACAGGGTCACTCTATGGCTACACCTTC	CASSFTGSLYGYTF
TRBD2	-	TRBV2	TRBJ2-2	TGTGCCAGCAGGGCCACTAGCGGAAACACCGGGGAGCTGTTTTTT	CASRATSGNTGELFF
-	-	TRBV5-5	TRBJ2-5	TGTGCCAGCAGCTTGTACTTCGCGGTAGAGACCCAGTACTTC	CASSLYFAVETQYF
TRBD2	-	TRBV4-2	TRBJ2-3	TGTGCCAGCAGCCAATCTGCGGGAGGGATGACAGATACGCAGTATTTT	CASSQSAGGMTDTQYF
TRBD2	-	TRBV6-1	TRBJ2-7	TGTGCCAGCAGTGGACTAGCGGGGGAGCCGGCCCACGAGCAGTACTTC	CASSGLAGEPAHEQYF
-	-	TRBV28	TRBJ1-3	TGTGCCAGCAGTTTAGCAGGGGCTGGAAACACCATATATTTT	CASSLAGAGNTIYF
-	-	TRBV28	TRBJ2-2	TGTGCCAGCTCTTATGAACGGGACACCGGGGAGCTGTTTTTT	CASSYERDTGELFF
TRBD2	-	TRBV4-1	TRBJ2-1	TGCGCCAGTAGACTAACCGGGACTAGCGGGAGCTATGAGCAGTTCTTC	CASRLTGTSGSYEQFF
TRBD1	-	TRBV15	TRBJ2-3	TGTGCCACCAGCAGAACCGGACAGGGGGGCGATACGCAGTATTTT	CATSRTGQGGDTQYF
-	-	TRBV29-1	TRBJ2-4	TGCAGCGTTGAGGGGTTTGGAGGGGGCGCGGCCAAAAACATTCAGTACTTC	CSVEGFGGGAAKNIQYF
-	few	TRBV19	TRBJ1-1	TGTGCCAGTAGTATCGGGTTTTGGAACACTGAAGCTTTCTTT	CASSIGFWNTEAFF
-	-	TRBV11-2	TRBJ2-1	TGTGCCAGCACTGGGGGGAAGGTTGAGCAGTTCTTC	CASTGGKVEQFF
-	-	TRBV28	TRBJ1-2	TGTGCCAGCAGTTCGCCTAATAACAGGGCCGGCTACACCTTC	CASSSPNNRAGYTF
TRBD1	-	TRBV11-3	TRBJ1-1	TGTGCCAGCAGCCCGGGCGGACAGGACACTGAAGCTTTCTTT	CASSPGGQDTEAFF
TRBD1	-	TRBV7-3	TRBJ2-3	TGTGCCAGCAGCATGGGGATAGGCAGGGGGCAAGATACGCAGTATTTT	CASSMGIGRGQDTQYF
-	-	TRBV2	TRBJ1-5	TGTGCCAGCAATCTTTTGGCAGAGGCTCAGCCCCAGCATTTT	CASNLLAEAQPQHF
-	-	TRBV6-5	TRBJ1-1	TGTGCCAGCAGGAGGTACACTGAAGCTTTCTTT	CASRRYTEAFF
TRBD1	few	TRBV12-5	TRBJ1-1	TGTGCTAGTGGTTTGAGAGACAGGGGGCGAGACACTGAAGCTTTCTTT	CASGLRDRGRDTEAFF
TRBD1	-	TRBV5-4	TRBJ1-6	TGTGCCAGCAGCCGGACAGGGGTGAACTCACCCCTCCACTTT	CASSRTGVNSPLHF
TRBD1	-	TRBV18	TRBJ1-3	TGTGCCAGCTCACCGCCGGGACAGAACTCTGGAAACACCATATATTTT	CASSPPGQNSGNTIYF
TRBD1	-	TRBV28	TRBJ1-1	TGTGCCAGCAACTACAGGGGGCGTGGGACTGAAGCTTTCTTT	CASNYRGRGTEAFF
TRBD1	-	TRBV9	TRBJ1-1	TGTGCCAGCAGCGTTAAGACAGGGGGCCACACTGAAGCTTTCTTT	CASSVKTGGHTEAFF
-	-	TRBV7-9	TRBJ1-5	TGTGCCAGCAGCTTGGAGGGGAGCAATCAGCCCCAGCATTTT	CASSLEGSNQPQHF
TRBD1	-	TRBV29-1	TRBJ2-1	TGCAGCAGCTGGGACAGGGGTGTGAATGAGCAGTTCTTC	CSSWDRGVNEQFF
-	-	TRBV5-1	TRBJ1-1	TGCGCCAGCAGCTTGGAGGGGGCTGAAGCTTTCTTT	CASSLEGAEAFF
-	once	TRBV20-1	TRBJ1-1	TGCAGTGCTAGAGAGGGGGGTGAAGCTTTCTTT	CSAREGGEAFF
TRBD1	-	TRBV5-4	TRBJ2-3	TGTGCCAGCAGCGCATGGACCGGGACAGGGGATCTGGAAGGCACAGATACGCAGTATTTT	CASSAWTGTGDLEGTDTQYF
-	few	TRBV15	TRBJ2-1	TGTGCCACCAGCAGTGGACTCTCCAATGAGCAGTTCTTC	CATSSGLSNEQFF
-	few	TRBV7-9	TRBJ1-6	TGTGCCAGCAGCGGTCAGGGTTTGGGGAATTCACCCCTCCACTTT	CASSGQGLGNSPLHF
TRBD1	-	TRBV2	TRBJ2-7	TGTGCCAGCAGTGTAGGGACAGGGGGCTACGAGCAGTACTTC	CASSVGTGGYEQYF
TRBD1	-	TRBV2	TRBJ1-1	TGTGCCAGCATTGTCGGGACAGGGCGGAACACTGAAGCTTTCTTT	CASIVGTGRNTEAFF